Presented here are 10 T cell receptor beta chains from one specimen sequenced in a study of blood T cell repertoires in COVID-19. TCRdb's copy holds only in-frame clones and misses some; the assay was immunoSEQ multiplex PCR. The sample contains 120,000 to 150,000 clones, 84% of which appear only once. Sequencing was carried out using peripheral blood. The receptor set was obtained from a human donor in a cohort sampled during active COVID-19.

This clone has only one observation. The chain is built from TRBV7-9 and TRBJ1-1; the D gene is possibly TRBD1 (6 bases). V was cut by 3 bases and J by 1 base, with 12 bases left in between. The length of the CDR3 is 15 residues. Germline V gene sequence: CDR1 SEHNR, CDR2 FQNEAQ (reference sequence). CDR3 coding DNA: TGTGCCAGCAGCTTTTTACAGGGAGAGAACACTGAAGCTTTCTTT. Amino acids: CASSFLQGENTEAFF. Together with reference TRBV7-9 and TRBJ1-1, the CDR3 gives the full variable domain: DTGVSQNPRHKITKRGQNVTFRCDPISEHNRLYWYRQTLGQGPEFLTYFQNEAQLEKSRLLSDRFSAERPKGSFSTLEIQRTEQGDSAMYLCASSFLQGENTEAFFGQGTRLTVV.

This chain connects TRBV29-1 to TRBJ1-2; 10 bases line up with TRBD1. This CDR3 is 14 amino acids long. V dropped 1 base and J dropped 7; count of bases not matched to a gene: 6. The germline gives CDR1 SQVTM, CDR2 ANQGSEA. The DNA for the CDR3 is TGCAGCGTTGAAGTGAATAGGGACAGGGGTGGCTACACCTTC. Amino acid sequence: CSVEVNRDRGGYTF.

The CDR3 sequence: CASSLDLSGIYEQYV. The CDR3 coding sequence is TGTGCCAGCAGCTTAGATCTTAGCGGGATCTACGAGCAGTACGTC. This sequence joins TRBV7-8 and TRBJ2-7; TRBD2 matches at 8 bases. Losses at the gene ends were 1 base for V and 3 bases for J; bases not matched to a gene: 5. The CDR3 totals 15 residues. Germline V gene data show CDR1 as SGHVS and CDR2 as FQNEAQ.

In this sample, this clone turned up once. The chain joins TRBV6-1 to TRBJ1-6; D is unresolved. V lost 0 bases to trimming and J lost 8 bases, with 5 bases between them. Germline V gives CDR1 MNHNS, CDR2 SASEGT. The CDR3 is 13 residues long. CDR3 coding DNA: TGTGCCAGCAGTGAAGCGGGAGATTCACCCCTCCACTTT. It translates to CASSEAGDSPLHF.

The chain recombines TRBV20-1 with TRBJ1-2; possible D gene TRBD1, 5 bases. The V gene's germline CDR1 is DFQATT and CDR2 SNEGSKA (reference sequence). The CDR3 runs to 12 residues. V lost 3 bases and J lost 1, with 6 bases in between. DNA for the CDR3: TGCAGTGCTAGTAGGGGTAACTATGGCTACACCTTC. It is translated as CSASRGNYGYTF.

This chain uses TRBV5-6 with TRBJ2-5, with 9 bases fitting TRBD1. The trim removed 4 bases at V and 3 bases at J, leaving 13 bases unmatched. This CDR3 spans 17 amino acids. CDR1 SGHDT and CDR2 YYEEEE come from the germline V gene. CDR3 amino acids: CASSPRLGTGREETQYF. CDR3 in DNA: TGTGCCAGCAGCCCCCGCCTTGGGACAGGGAGGGAAGAGACCCAGTACTTC. The variable domain in full, completed from reference TRBV5-6 and TRBJ2-5, reads DAGVTQSPTHLIKTRGQQVTLRCSPKSGHDTVSWYQQALGQGPQFIFQYYEEEERQRGNFPDRFSGHQFPNYSSELNVNALLLGDSALYLCASSPRLGTGREETQYFGPGTRLLVL.

The rearrangement uses TRBV2 and TRBJ2-1; a possible D gene is TRBD1 (6 bases). Germline V gene sequence: CDR1 SNHLY, CDR2 FYNNEI. This CDR3 has 13 residues. V dropped 6 bases and J dropped 4 bases, with 10 bases sitting between them. CDR3 coding DNA: TGTGCCAGCAGCGGGACAACTTACAATGAGCAGTTCTTC. It yields the protein CASSGTTYNEQFF.

This clone was seen more than once but under ten times. The rearrangement uses TRBV7-6 and TRBJ2-1; the D gene is possibly TRBD2 (5 bases). Germline CDR1 and CDR2: SGHVS and FNYEAQ. Trimming pared 1 base from V and 0 bases from J, leaving 16 bases between. The CDR3 runs 18 residues. CDR3 in DNA: TGTGCCAGCAGCTTAGAAGTGAGAGGGCCCGGCTCCTACAATGAGCAGTTCTTC. It codes for CASSLEVRGPGSYNEQFF.

The chain employs TRBV19 and TRBJ1-1; D is undetermined. V was trimmed by 8 bases and J by 4 bases, leaving 8 bases between them. The CDR3 runs 11 residues. Germline values: CDR1 LNHDA, CDR2 SQIVND (reference sequence). CDR3 nucleotides: TGTGCCAGTGCGGTTGGCACTGAAGCTTTCTTT. Its protein is CASAVGTEAFF.

Written as DNA, the CDR3 is TGTGCCAGCAGTGAAAGGAGGTCAGTCGCCATGAACACTGAAGCTTTCTTT. It encodes CASSERRSVAMNTEAFF. This chain joins TRBV6-1 and TRBJ1-1; D is undetermined. Germline V gene lookup returns CDR1 MNHNS and CDR2 SASEGT. The CDR3 totals 17 residues. V was pared by 2 bases and J by 0 bases, with 16 bases between.